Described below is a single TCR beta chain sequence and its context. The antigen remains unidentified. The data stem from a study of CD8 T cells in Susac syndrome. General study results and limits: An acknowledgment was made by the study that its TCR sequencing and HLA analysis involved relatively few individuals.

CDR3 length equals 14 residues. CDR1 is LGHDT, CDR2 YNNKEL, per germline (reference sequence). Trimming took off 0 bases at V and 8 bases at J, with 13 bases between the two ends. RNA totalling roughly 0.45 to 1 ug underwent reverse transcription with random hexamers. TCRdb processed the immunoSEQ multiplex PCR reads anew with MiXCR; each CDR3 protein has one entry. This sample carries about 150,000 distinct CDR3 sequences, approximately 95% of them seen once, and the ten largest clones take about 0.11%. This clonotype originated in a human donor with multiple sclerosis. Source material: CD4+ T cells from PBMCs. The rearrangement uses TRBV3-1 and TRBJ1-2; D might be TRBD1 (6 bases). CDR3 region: CASSQDRGIKGYTF. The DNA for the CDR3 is TGTGCCAGCAGCCAAGACAGGGGAATAAAAGGCTACACCTTC.